Described below is a single T cell receptor (beta chain) sequence and its context. Which antigen it targets is not known. Per-base qualities were not stored, and no clone one base away is much larger. The CDR3 numbers 13 residues from cysteine through phenylalanine. Only the CDR3 DNA stays, 39 bases, in frame from base 1. V drops 4 bases and J drops 6 bases, leaving 15 bases in between. CDR1 and CDR2 (SQVTM, ANQGSEA) derive from the germline V gene. TCR CDR3 regions were amplified from genomic DNA by multiplex PCR using the deep immunoSEQ assay. Genomic DNA extracted from each cell subset was distributed evenly over all wells of several immunoSEQ 96-well plates, and each plate served as one replicate. Each replicate PCR for sorted subsets received 150 to 250 ng genomic DNA, equal to tens of thousands of T cell genomes. Purified libraries were quantified with a Qubit 3.0 fluorometer, sized on a Bioanalyzer 2100, and re-quantified with the KAPA Library Quantification kit. Every immunoSEQ 96-well plate was sequenced on a separate single-read 150-cycle Illumina NextSeq 550 flow cell. The paper's processing steps were these. Because the immunoSEQ output held only junctional sequences and lacked quality scores, the filtering could not match the filtering applied to full-length reads. Sequences were annotated with PyIR, a Python wrapper for IgBLAST v1.9, using IMGT germline references to assign V/J genes and CDR3. Any read was removed if the V/J assignment was weak (E-value above 1e-6), the CDR3 was missing, or the read contained stop codons, out-of-frame junctions, or ambiguous translated residues. A V3J clonotype was defined by an identical inferred V gene, J gene, and CDR3 amino acid sequence. The percentage overlap between two repertoires was calculated by dividing the number of shared unique clonotypes by the size of the smaller repertoire. Three approaches were used to assess repertoire richness: RTK rarefaction, the Chao1 estimator, and Recon v2.1 estimates of unobserved clonotypes. Generation probabilities for all TCRbeta clonotypes obtained by the gDNA method from a few donors were computed using OLGA. Entries here come from immuneACCESS through TCRdb and include only in-frame sequences with V and J called. Some clones fail to appear in such tables; in the studies checked, an unresolved V gene covers under half of the shortfall, and the cause of the remainder is unknown. V, J and clone size reflect that table, while D and trimming were determined from the DNA. The sample has roughly 2 million clones on record, approximately 94% of them singletons. The ten largest clones capture 0.1% to 0.15% of the sample.

Donors were healthy HIV-negative adults with no recently reported acute infections or vaccinations. Every donor was a Caucasian adult residing in Nashville, Tennessee, USA. Magnetic negative selection was used to enrich CD4+ T cells, after which naive cells were positively selected on CD45RA and the negative fraction became the memory subset. Blood was obtained by leukapheresis, after which PBMCs were separated by Ficoll-Histopaque density gradient centrifugation and cryopreserved in liquid nitrogen vapor phase. Analytical flow cytometry was used to check the purity and quantity of each magnetically sorted T cell population. Genomic DNA was isolated from every sorted fraction and measured by UV absorbance on a Nanodrop 2000c. The data stem from a study of shared clonotypes between healthy human individuals (TCRdb year 2020). A note on the overall study: A couple of women and three men aged 18 to 49 years were included in the cohort. For each donor, CD4 naive and CD4 memory were each given three plates, CD8 naive was given two plates, and CD8 memory was given one plate. To estimate repertoire size and how much clonotypes are shared between individuals, the study performed deep sequencing of blood TCR repertoires from roughly five healthy adults. To increase sequencing depth and limit assay-specific biases, different laboratories used diverse techniques to prepare libraries and sequence TCR repertoires. Per donor, leukapheresis produced somewhere between about 0.9 and 9 billion PBMCs. The paper as a whole reports these results and caveats: Larger estimated clonotype richness was generally found for naive subsets than for memory subsets. Based on pairwise subsampling, the degree of clonotype sharing among donors was expected to be affected by sequencing depth. Incomplete sequencing was indicated by rarefaction of sorted-subset datasets, despite the large sequencing depth. Compared with non-shared clonotypes, clonotypes shared by all four sorted-subset donors had higher generation probabilities. Sampling was limited to blood, and TCR repertoires in tissue likely differ from TCR repertoires in blood. The small number of donors limited the genetic and exposure-history diversity represented. Around 5% of naive CD4, around 3.5% of naive CD8, approximately 2% of memory CD4, and 0.4% of memory CD8 clonotypes were shared across a few donors.

This sequence uses TRBV29-1 and TRBJ1-1; TRBD1 might be the D gene, on 6 matching bases. The sequence was obtained from a man between 18 and 35 years old in good health. Sequencing input: naive CD4+ T cells sorted from blood. The cell subset or site label here, explained by the study, means: CD45RA+ positively selected. The CDR3 region has the sequence CSVAPRQAPEAFF. Read as DNA, the sequence is TGCAGCGTTGCCCCCCGACAGGCCCCTGAAGCTTTCTTT.